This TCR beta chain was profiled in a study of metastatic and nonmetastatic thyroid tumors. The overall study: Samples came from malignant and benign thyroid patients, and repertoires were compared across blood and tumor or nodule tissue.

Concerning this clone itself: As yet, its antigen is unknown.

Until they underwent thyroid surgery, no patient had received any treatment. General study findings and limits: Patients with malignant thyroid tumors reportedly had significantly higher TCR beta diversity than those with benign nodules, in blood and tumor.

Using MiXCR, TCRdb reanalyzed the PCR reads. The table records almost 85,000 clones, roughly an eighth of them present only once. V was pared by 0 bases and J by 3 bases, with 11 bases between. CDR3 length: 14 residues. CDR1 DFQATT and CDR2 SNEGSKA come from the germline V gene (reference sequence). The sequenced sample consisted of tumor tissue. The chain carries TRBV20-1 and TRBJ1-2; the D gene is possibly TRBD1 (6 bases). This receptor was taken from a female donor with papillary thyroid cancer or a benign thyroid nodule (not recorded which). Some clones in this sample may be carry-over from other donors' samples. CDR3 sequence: CSARDLRQDYGYTF. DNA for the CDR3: TGCAGTGCTAGAGATCTGAGACAGGACTATGGCTACACCTTC.